This T cell receptor (beta chain) was found in a study of metastatic and nonmetastatic thyroid tumors. Study-wide results and limits: For both blood and tumor, malignant thyroid tumors reportedly showed significantly higher TCR beta diversity than benign nodules did.

TCRdb re-analyzed the PCR reads through MiXCR. The data hold tens of thousands of clones, with 9% to 14% observed a single time. This clone was seen repeatedly, ten times or more. The antigen is unknown. No treatment had been given to any patient before thyroid surgery. Germline CDR1 SNHLY, CDR2 FYNNEI. The CDR3 sequence is 11 residues long. Trimming removed 8 bases at V and 4 bases at J, with 8 bases between. This receptor was obtained from a male donor with papillary thyroid cancer or a benign thyroid nodule (not recorded which). Some clones in this sample may be carry-over from other donors' samples. V is TRBV2 and J is TRBJ1-2; D uncertain. The sample was blood. CDR3 region: CASQPGYGYTF. The CDR3 DNA reads TGTGCCAGCCAGCCTGGCTATGGCTACACCTTC. Combining the CDR3 with reference TRBV2 and TRBJ1-2 gives the whole variable domain EPEVTQTPSHQVTQMGQEVILRCVPISNHLYFYWYRQILGQKVEFLVSFYNNEISEKSEIFDDQFSVERPDGSNFTLKIRSTKLEDSAMYFCASQPGYGYTFGSGTRLTVV.